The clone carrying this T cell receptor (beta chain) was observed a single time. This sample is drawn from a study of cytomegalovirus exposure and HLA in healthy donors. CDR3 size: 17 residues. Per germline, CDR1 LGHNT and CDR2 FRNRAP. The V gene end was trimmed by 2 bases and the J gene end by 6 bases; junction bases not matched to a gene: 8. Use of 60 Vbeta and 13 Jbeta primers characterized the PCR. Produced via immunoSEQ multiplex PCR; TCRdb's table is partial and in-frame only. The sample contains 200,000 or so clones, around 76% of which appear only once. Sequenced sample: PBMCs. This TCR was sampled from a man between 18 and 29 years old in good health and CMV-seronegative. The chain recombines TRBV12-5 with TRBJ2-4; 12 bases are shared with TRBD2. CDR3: CASGLLTSGSFRNIQYF. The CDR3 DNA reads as TGTGCTAGTGGTTTGCTGACTAGCGGGAGTTTTAGAAACATTCAGTACTTC.